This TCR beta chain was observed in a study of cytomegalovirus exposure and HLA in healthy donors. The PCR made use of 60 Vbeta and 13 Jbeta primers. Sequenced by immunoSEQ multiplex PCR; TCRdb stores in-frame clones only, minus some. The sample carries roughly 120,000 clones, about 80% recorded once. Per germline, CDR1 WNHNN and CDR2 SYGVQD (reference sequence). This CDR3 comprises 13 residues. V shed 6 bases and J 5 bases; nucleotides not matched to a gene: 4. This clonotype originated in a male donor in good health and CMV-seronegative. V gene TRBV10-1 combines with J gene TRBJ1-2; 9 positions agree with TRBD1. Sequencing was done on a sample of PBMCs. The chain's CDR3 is CASSRDRAYGYTF. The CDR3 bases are TGCGCCAGCAGCCGGGACAGGGCATATGGCTACACCTTC.